This T cell receptor (beta chain) comes out of a study of response to subunit inactivated influenza vaccine. This clonotype has ten or more counts. TCRdb processed the RT-PCR reads anew with MiXCR; each CDR3 protein has one entry. The repertoire consists of around 190,000 distinct CDR3 sequences, with around 14% occurring once and the leading ten covering about 26%. The CDR3 has 16 residues. V gave up 4 bases and J gave up 2 bases; unmatched junction bases: 7. Germline V CDR1 and CDR2: KGHDR, SFDVKD. This rearrangement joins TRBV24-1 to TRBJ2-3; TRBD1 agrees at 8 bases. Sequenced here: CD8+ T cells sorted from PBMCs, sampled approximately 5 days after vaccination. The source of this sequence is a man aged 50 to 60 who received an inactivated influenza vaccine. This chain's CDR3 is CATSDKRDRNTDTQYF. In DNA form, the CDR3 reads TGTGCCACCAGTGACAAACGGGACAGGAACACAGATACGCAGTATTTT.